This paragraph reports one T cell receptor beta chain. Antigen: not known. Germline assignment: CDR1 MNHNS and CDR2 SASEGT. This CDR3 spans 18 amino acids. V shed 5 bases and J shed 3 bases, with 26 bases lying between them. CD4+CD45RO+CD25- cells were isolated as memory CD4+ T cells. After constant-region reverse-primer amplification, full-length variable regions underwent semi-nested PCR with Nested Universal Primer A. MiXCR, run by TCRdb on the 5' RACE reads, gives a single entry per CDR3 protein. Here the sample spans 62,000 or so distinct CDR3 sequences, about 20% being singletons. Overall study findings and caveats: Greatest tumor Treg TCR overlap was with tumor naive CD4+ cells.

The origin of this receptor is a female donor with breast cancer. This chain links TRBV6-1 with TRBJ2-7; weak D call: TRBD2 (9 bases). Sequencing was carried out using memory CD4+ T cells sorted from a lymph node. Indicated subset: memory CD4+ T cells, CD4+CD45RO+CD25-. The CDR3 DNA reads TGTGCCAGCAGTAAACAGGGGGTTCGGGCTAGCGGGAACTACGAGCAGTACTTC. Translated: CASSKQGVRASGNYEQYF.